What follows is one T cell receptor beta chain and its context. It lacks a known antigen. Its ends do not fully match the called genes, so a read error is possible. Any patient with an uncontrolled infection, another autoimmune disease, pregnancy or lactation was excluded. Clinical symptoms, serum thyroxine and TRAb, thyroid ultrasound, and orbital computed tomography formed the basis for the diagnoses. Trizol reagent was used to extract total RNA, and RNA quality was then checked on an Agilent 2100 Bioanalyzer. The TCR beta CDR3 regions were amplified from the RNA transcripts. The first round of RT-PCR for the TCR CDR3 was performed with the HTBI primer set and the Qiagen OneStep RT-PCR kit. The libraries were constructed in a second round of multiplex PCR and then size-selected and purified. The libraries were sequenced on an Illumina HiSeq2000 using paired-end 100 bp reads. Per the authors' processing: SOAPnuke was used to process the raw data, throwing out any read that contained adapters or uncalled bases, had a mean Phred below 15, or lacked an exact constant-primer or identifier match. High-quality paired reads were merged with COPE v1.2.5, and unique nucleotide sequences were defined as clonotypes. MiTCR v1.1 was used to align clonotypes to the IMGT TRBV, TRBD and TRBJ reference segments. The analysis was restricted to V-J combinations with a frequency above 0.0001, which together covered about 99% of the repertoires. A TCS score was defined as the ratio between F50 (clonal expansion) and ExV (chaos), using BLOSUM62-based TCRdist between CDR3 peptides within each V-J. Welch's t-statistics and random forest reduced fewer than 600 V-J features to 13, which were used in a naive Bayes classifier (R e1071). Thyroid-blood repertoire similarity was quantified with the Morisita-Horn index. TCRdb reran the public reads through fastp at Q25 and MiXCR, keeping productive beta chains. Every CDR3 protein is listed once, alongside the most common genes and DNA of its rows. The V and J calls follow TCRdb's processing rather than the paper's. The sample records about 570,000 distinct CDR3 sequences, around 45% of which are singletons. Clones ranked in the top ten supply 19% of the sample.

Reading from cysteine to phenylalanine, the CDR3 counts 19 amino acids. The kept DNA is CDR3 alone, 57 bases in frame from the first base. CDR1 and CDR2 were assigned from the germline V gene as SNHLY and FYNNEI. This specimen belongs to a study of T cells in Graves' hyperthyroidism and ophthalmopathy (dated by TCRdb to the late 2010s). Describing the broader study: To identify TCR V-J signatures that set the groups apart, the researchers used a discovery cohort of 100 patients, made up of approximately 43 with Graves' ophthalmopathy and around 58 with stable Graves' hyperthyroidism. After sampling, hyperthyroidism patients received methimazole starting at 30 mg daily, and ophthalmopathy patients received high-dose intravenous methylprednisolone. Prospective prediction of ophthalmopathy was tested in an independent validation cohort consisting of 18 to 20 hyperthyroidism patients and more than 15 patients who later progressed to ophthalmopathy. For training and testing, the 100 patients in the discovery cohort were randomly divided in a 7:3 ratio. Thyroid tissue and blood T-cell repertoires from over 5 Graves' hyperthyroidism patients were also compared in the study. The paper reports TCR Vbeta CDR3 sequencing of over 130 peripheral blood samples: some 44 ophthalmopathy, about 75 hyperthyroidism and approximately 17 progressor patients.

Overall study outcomes, separate from this receptor: In validation, the model predicted progression to ophthalmopathy with 60% to 71% sensitivity and less than 80% specificity, a median of 6.5 months before onset. Most expanded thyroid clonotypes (frequency above 0.001) were also detected in blood, a finding suggesting that blood repertoires may reflect thyroid immune responses. A 13 V-J signature model separated ophthalmopathy from stable hyperthyroidism, with about 90% sensitivity and roughly 81% specificity in cross-validation and 80%/75% in testing. Sample size was not statistically predetermined, and blinding of investigators to group allocation was not performed.

The sample was peripheral blood or thyroid tissue (not recorded which). The sequence joins TRBV2 to TRBJ2-2; the D call could be TRBD1 or TRBD2, with each sharing 9 bases. This TCR derives from an adult woman with Graves' disease, either hyperthyroidism or ophthalmopathy (not recorded which). The DNA is as follows: TGTGCCAGCGGTGAAGGGGAGACTCTAGCGGGACAGGGCACCGGGGAGCTGTTTTTT. It codes for CASGEGETLAGQGTGELFF.